The 27 T cell receptor beta chains below all came from one sample that was sequenced in a study of blood T cell repertoires in COVID-19. Generated by immunoSEQ multiplex PCR, the TCRdb table keeps only in-frame clones and is missing some. Altogether roughly 160,000 clones are present, roughly 83% being singletons, with the ten largest covering 10% to 15%. Sequenced material: PBMCs or T cells enriched from blood (not recorded which). These TCRs come from a woman aged 60 to 75 who had recovered from COVID-19.

This sequence joins TRBV4-1 and TRBJ2-3; D is uncertain. CDR3 size: 15 residues. Trimming took off 2 bases at V and 0 bases at J, with 9 bases between the two ends. Germline V lookup: CDR1 MGHRA, CDR2 YSYEKL. The CDR3 loop is CASSQSGLSTDTQYF. CDR3 coding DNA: TGCGCCAGCAGCCAATCTGGGCTTAGCACAGATACGCAGTATTTT.

This clone appeared a single time. The rearrangement links TRBV5-6 to TRBJ2-5; TRBD1 agrees at 9 bases. The germline V gene encodes CDR1 SGHDT and CDR2 YYEEEE. The trim removed 4 bases at V and 5 bases at J, leaving 3 bases unmatched. The CDR3 runs 13 residues. The CDR3 nucleotides are TGTGCCAGCAGCCGCGGACAGGGGGAGACCCAGTACTTC. Residues: CASSRGQGETQYF.

CDR3 sequence (DNA): TGTGCCAGCAGCTTGGGACAACTCGGCGGGTATGGCTACACCTTC. Its translation is CASSLGQLGGYGYTF. J is TRBJ1-2 and V is TRBV5-5; no reliable D call. CDR3 size: 15 residues. V dropped 0 bases and J dropped 5 bases, with 14 bases sitting between them. From germline, CDR1 is SGHKS and CDR2 YYEKEE (reference sequence). Full variable domain (missing parts from reference TRBV5-5 and TRBJ1-2): DAGVTQSPTHLIKTRGQQVTLRCSPISGHKSVSWYQQVLGQGPQFIFQYYEKEERGRGNFPDRFSARQFPNYSSELNVNALLLGDSALYLCASSLGQLGGYGYTFGSGTRLTVV.

The genes are TRBV11-3 and TRBJ2-1; no reliable D call. V was cut by 1 base and J by 0 bases, with 7 bases left in between. There are 15 residues in the CDR3. Germline CDR1 SGHNT, CDR2 YENEEA. The CDR3 nucleotides are TGTGCCAGCAGCTTAGGTTTCCGCTCCTACAATGAGCAGTTCTTC. This codes for CASSLGFRSYNEQFF.

This clone was picked up a small number of times. The V and J genes are TRBV3-1 (or the pseudogene TRBV3-2) and TRBJ2-7; D might be TRBD1 (6 bases). V lost 3 bases and J 3 bases, leaving 6 bases between the germline ends. The CDR3 extends over 12 amino acids. In germline, CDR1 is LGHDT, CDR2 YNNKEL (reference sequence). Here the CDR3 reads CASSHRGYEQYF. Written as DNA, the CDR3 is TGTGCCAGCAGCCACAGGGGCTACGAGCAGTACTTC.

This clone has a single count. This chain joins TRBV19 and TRBJ2-3; 8 nucleotides align to TRBD2. The germline gives CDR1 LNHDA, CDR2 SQIVND (reference sequence). J gave up 0 bases and V 7 bases, and 3 bases lay outside the gene matches. CDR3 size: 14 residues. The CDR3 reads CASKAGGSTDTQYF. The DNA for the CDR3 is TGTGCCAGTAAGGCGGGGGGCAGCACAGATACGCAGTATTTT.

Concerning this clone: This sample includes further DNA sequences coding for the same CDR3. The chain recombines TRBV27 with TRBJ1-1; the D is unclear. Germline CDR1 MNHEY, CDR2 SMNVEV (reference sequence). This CDR3 has 13 amino acids. V shed 6 bases and J shed 1 base, with 9 bases lying between them. The CDR3 nucleotides are TGTGCCAGCAGCGGAGGTGGGAACACTGAAGCTTTCTTT. This sequence encodes CASSGGGNTEAFF.

This clone turned up a few times. The chain is built from TRBV2 and TRBJ1-2; weak D call: TRBD1 (5 bases). CDR3 length: 12 amino acids. Germline V gene lookup returns CDR1 SNHLY and CDR2 FYNNEI. Trimming took off 6 bases at V and 10 bases at J, with 15 bases between the two ends. The DNA for the CDR3 is TGTGCCAGCAGGGGAGACAGCGGGGCCTACACCTTC. Protein product: CASRGDSGAYTF.

Only one count was recorded for this clone. The gene calls are TRBV20-1 and TRBJ2-2, with no clear D. Germline assignment: CDR1 DFQATT and CDR2 SNEGSKA (reference sequence). Trimming removed 3 bases from V and 1 base from J, with 9 bases in between. The CDR3 contains 14 residues. This CDR3 reads CSASRQMNTGELFF. DNA of the CDR3: TGCAGTGCTAGTCGTCAGATGAACACCGGGGAGCTGTTTTTT.

The chain recombines TRBV12-3 or TRBV12-4 with TRBJ1-1, with D possibly matching TRBD1 (6 bases). Trimming shortened V by 4 bases and J by 6 bases, and 9 bases separated the two germline ends. This CDR3 is built from 12 residues. Written as DNA, the CDR3 is TGTGCCAGCAGTTCCCAGGGGTCTGAAGCTTTCTTT. Its translation is CASSSQGSEAFF.

This chain links TRBV19 with TRBJ1-1, with a tentative D call TRBD1 (5 bases). The CDR3 is 18 residues long. Looked up from germline, CDR1 is LNHDA and CDR2 is SQIVND (reference sequence). V was shortened by 4 bases and J by 1 base, with 22 bases between the two germline ends. DNA for the CDR3: TGTGCCAGTAGTAGGGGGGTCATTGCCAGAGGATCGAACACTGAAGCTTTCTTT. Translating gives CASSRGVIARGSNTEAFF. The complete variable domain, with remaining parts taken from reference TRBV19 and TRBJ1-1, reads DGGITQSPKYLFRKEGQNVTLSCEQNLNHDAMYWYRQDPGQGLRLIYYSQIVNDFQKGDIAEGYSVSREKKESFPLTVTSAQKNPTAFYLCASSRGVIARGSNTEAFFGQGTRLTVV.

The chain couples TRBV5-1 to TRBJ2-2, with unresolved D. Trimming took 0 bases from V and 0 from J, leaving 12 bases between them. This CDR3 comprises 17 residues. Looked up from germline, CDR1 is SGHRS and CDR2 is YFSETQ. CDR3 amino acids: CASSLGSSPSNTGELFF. The CDR3 bases are TGCGCCAGCAGCTTGGGCAGTTCCCCATCGAACACCGGGGAGCTGTTTTTT.

The rearrangement joins TRBV28 to TRBJ1-2; the D gene is possibly TRBD1 (6 bases). Germline CDR1 MDHEN, CDR2 SYDVKM. The ends were cut back, 5 bases at V and 4 bases at J, with 11 bases in the middle. The CDR3 spans 13 residues. The CDR3 coding sequence is TGTGCCAGCAGTGGTGGACAGCTCTATGGCTACACCTTC. Protein sequence: CASSGGQLYGYTF.

The genes are TRBV20-1 and TRBJ2-1, with TRBD2 matching 8 bases. The germline CDR1 and CDR2 sequences are DFQATT and SNEGSKA (reference sequence). After removal of 3 bases from V and 4 bases from J, the junction contained 11 bases not matched to a gene. The CDR3 extends over 16 amino acids. The CDR3 region has the DNA TGCAGTGCTAGTCCGAGCGGGAGAATAGTATACAATGAGCAGTTCTTC. Amino acid sequence: CSASPSGRIVYNEQFF.

The chain is built from TRBV6-4 and TRBJ2-3; a weak D match, TRBD1 (6 bases). The CDR3 covers 16 residues. Germline loops: CDR1 MRHNA, CDR2 SNTAGT. Trimming removed 0 bases from V and 1 base from J, with 11 bases in between. CDR3 region: CASSDSAQGGTDTQYF. As DNA, the CDR3 is TGTGCCAGCAGTGACTCAGCACAGGGAGGCACAGATACGCAGTATTTT.

V and J are TRBV9 and TRBJ1-1, with 8 bases aligning to TRBD1. The CDR3 sequence is 17 residues long. Unmatched junction bases numbered 11, after V lost 4 bases and J lost 0 bases. Germline V gene lookup returns CDR1 SGDLS and CDR2 YYNGEE. The CDR3: CASSPRQGATLNTEAFF. The CDR3 DNA reads TGTGCCAGCAGCCCGCGTCAGGGGGCAACTTTGAACACTGAAGCTTTCTTT. Filled out from reference TRBV9 and TRBJ1-1, the complete variable domain reads DSGVTQTPKHLITATGQRVTLRCSPRSGDLSVYWYQQSLDQGLQFLIQYYNGEERAKGNILERFSAQQFPDLHSELNLSSLELGDSALYFCASSPRQGATLNTEAFFGQGTRLTVV.

The chain recombines TRBV13 with TRBJ2-3, with D possibly being TRBD1 (5 bases). The CDR3 is 14 amino acids. The ends were cut back, 5 bases at V and 0 bases at J, with 9 bases in the middle. Germline V gene data show CDR1 as PRHDT and CDR2 as FYEKMQ (reference sequence). The CDR3 spells CASSATVSTDTQYF. In DNA, the CDR3 is TGTGCCAGCAGCGCGACAGTTAGCACAGATACGCAGTATTTT.

V usage is TRBV28 and J usage is TRBJ2-3; a possible D gene is TRBD2 (6 bases). The ends were cut back, 6 bases at V and 4 bases at J, with 17 bases in the middle. CDR3 length: 15 residues. Germline CDR1 and CDR2: MDHEN and SYDVKM. For the CDR3, the DNA is TGTGCCAGCAGGCCGGCGGGATGGGGGGCAGATACGCAGTATTTT. Protein sequence: CASRPAGWGADTQYF.

The chain carries TRBV6-5 and TRBJ1-2; weak D call: TRBD1 (5 bases). From germline, CDR1 is MNHEY and CDR2 SVGAGI. The CDR3 sequence is 15 residues long. The V gene lost 5 bases and the J gene lost 7 bases, with 20 bases spanning the gap. The CDR3 region is CASSPRGVPPSGYTF. DNA for the CDR3: TGTGCCAGCAGTCCCCGGGGGGTCCCTCCGTCTGGCTACACCTTC.

This clone is a singleton in its sample. The chain's CDR3 is CASSQTTGSPTDTQYF. As DNA, the CDR3 is TGTGCCAGTAGCCAAACGACAGGGAGCCCCACGGATACGCAGTATTTT. This chain uses TRBV19 with TRBJ2-3, with 7 nucleotides matching TRBD1. The CDR3 length is 16 residues. In germline, CDR1 is LNHDA, CDR2 SQIVND (reference sequence). V lost 6 bases, J lost 6 bases, and 15 bases stayed unmatched.

The chain has TRBV19 and TRBJ1-4; 8 bases are shared with TRBD1. V shed 3 bases, J shed 7 bases, and the junction held 4 bases outside the gene matches. CDR1 LNHDA and CDR2 SQIVND come from the germline V gene (reference sequence). This CDR3 spans 14 amino acids. CDR3 bases: TGTGCCAGTAGTATTCAGGGGGCGCGTGAAAAACTGTTTTTT. This encodes CASSIQGAREKLFF.

This clone was seen only a few times. The rearrangement joins TRBV6-6 to TRBJ2-2; 7 bases align to TRBD1. Trimming took 5 bases from V and 0 from J; bases not matched to a gene: 9. Germline CDR1 MNHNY, CDR2 SVGAGI (reference sequence). The CDR3 is 17 residues long. The CDR3 loop is CASSRYRGRSNTGELFF. The CDR3 bases are TGTGCCAGCAGTAGATACAGGGGCAGATCGAACACCGGGGAGCTGTTTTTT.

This clone was counted between two and nine times. V gene TRBV4-1 combines with J gene TRBJ1-2, with unresolved D. CDR1 is MGHRA and CDR2 is YSYEKL in the germline V gene. The CDR3 length is 14 residues. V was clipped by 0 bases and J by 0 bases, with 5 bases between them. CDR3 bases: TGCGCCAGCAGCCAAGAAACTGCTAACTATGGCTACACCTTC. Its protein product is CASSQETANYGYTF.

The V and J genes are TRBV5-4 and TRBJ2-7; TRBD2 agrees at 8 bases. Germline CDR1 is SGHNT and CDR2 is YYREEE (reference sequence). Trimming cost V 4 bases and J 3 bases; bases outside gene matches: 6. This CDR3 spans 14 amino acids. The CDR3: CASSARGDFYEQYF. The CDR3 DNA follows: TGTGCCAGCAGCGCGCGGGGGGATTTCTACGAGCAGTACTTC.

The genes are TRBV4-2 and TRBJ2-1; a possible D gene is TRBD2 (5 bases). The CDR3 contains 14 residues. Germline assignment: CDR1 LGHNA and CDR2 YNFKEQ. V lost 0 bases, J lost 10 bases, and 13 bases lay in between. This CDR3 is CASSQDVGNLEQFF. The DNA for the CDR3 is TGTGCCAGCAGCCAAGATGTCGGGAACTTGGAGCAGTTCTTC.

This clone was seen a single time. The rearrangement links TRBV20-1 to TRBJ1-2; 10 bases are a match to TRBD1. Looked up from germline, CDR1 is DFQATT and CDR2 is SNEGSKA (reference sequence). This CDR3 region has 11 residues. The junction had 2 bases not matched to a gene; V was cut back by 5 bases and J by 8 bases. The CDR3 nucleotides read TGCAGTGCTTGGGACAGGGGAGGCTACACCTTC. Translated: CSAWDRGGYTF.

V usage is TRBV6-2 or TRBV6-3 and J usage is TRBJ2-1, with D perhaps matching TRBD1 (5 bases). Germline V CDR1 and CDR2: MNHEY, SVGEGT. Deletions cut 1 base from V and 9 bases from J, with 13 bases between. The CDR3 has 14 amino acids. CDR3 in amino acids: CASSYWQLRGEQFF. CDR3 DNA: TGTGCCAGCAGTTACTGGCAGCTAAGGGGTGAGCAGTTCTTC.